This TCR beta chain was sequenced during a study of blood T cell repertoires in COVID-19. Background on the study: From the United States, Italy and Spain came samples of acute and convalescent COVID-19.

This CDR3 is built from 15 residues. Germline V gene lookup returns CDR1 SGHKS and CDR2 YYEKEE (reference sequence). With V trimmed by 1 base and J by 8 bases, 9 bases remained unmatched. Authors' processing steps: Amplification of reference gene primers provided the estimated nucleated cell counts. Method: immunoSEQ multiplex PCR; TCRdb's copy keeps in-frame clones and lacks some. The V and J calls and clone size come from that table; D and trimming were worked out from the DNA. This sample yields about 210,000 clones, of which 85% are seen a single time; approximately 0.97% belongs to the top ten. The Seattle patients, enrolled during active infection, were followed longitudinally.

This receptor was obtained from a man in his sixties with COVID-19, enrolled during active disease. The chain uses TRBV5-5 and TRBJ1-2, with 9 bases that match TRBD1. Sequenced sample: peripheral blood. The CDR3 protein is CASSLKGQGRSGYTF. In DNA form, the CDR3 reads TGTGCCAGCAGCTTGAAAGGACAGGGGCGGTCAGGCTACACCTTC.